A selection of T cell receptor beta chains follows, all from one sample in a study of T cell repertoires in cytomegalovirus infection. A single record per CDR3 protein comes from TCRdb applying MiXCR to the reads. The table includes some 310,000 distinct CDR3 sequences, 25% detected once. These receptors' antigens are unknown. Here the sequenced sample was cultured PBMCs, taken from culture after CMV antigen stimulation. These receptors all come from a human donor in good health (CMV status not recorded). Some clones in this sample may be carry-over from other donors' samples. The CDR3 runs from the conserved cysteine through the conserved F or W. A D gene is named only where the DNA matches it firmly. Only part of the rows carry a size: once, few, many, or a class if the clone is expanded.

.	many	15	TRBV7-9	CASSQNAASSSEQFF
.	.	13	TRBV12-3/TRBV12-4	CASRAGLIETQYF
.	.	13	TRBV6-8	CASSYFGGKTQYF
.	many	14	TRBV12-3/TRBV12-4	CASSPTTSIGGQYF
.	.	15	TRBV5-1	CASSLVGISYNEQFF
.	many	13	TRBV12-3/TRBV12-4	CASSLAGVETQYF
.	.	14	TRBV5-1	CASSLQGVDYGYTF
TRBD2	few	17	TRBV19	CASSSRLAGGFGETQYF
.	few	14	TRBV19	CASTGEGVRDEQFF
TRBD2	few	16	TRBV7-9	CASSTPGTSALREQFF
.	.	13	TRBV7-9	CASSSPLGSEQYF
TRBD2	few	16	TRBV7-2	CASSNTGLAGGLEQFF
TRBD1	few	15	TRBV18	CASSPPGQGKKTQYF
TRBD1	.	15	TRBV7-2	CASSGPGQRKETQYF
.	.	15	TRBV6-1	CASSVEATPGDEQYF
.	.	15	TRBV6-5	CASSYNGGGRDIQYF
.	many	16	TRBV7-2	CASSPPQETNSYEQYF
.	.	14	TRBV28	CASSLRNVEQPQHF
.	.	15	TRBV12-3/TRBV12-4	CASSPRTAIRDTQYF
.	few	13	TRBV7-9	CASSLVGYYGYTF
TRBD2	few	15	TRBV6-8	CASTSGTRYYVEQFF
.	.	19	TRBV7-2	CASSLVLGGPGLGGNTIYF
TRBD2	many	14	TRBV7-2	CASSSTSFTDTQYF
.	few	14	TRBV20-1	CSAESRTGNTEAFF
.	few	14	TRBV11-2	CASRLRGENTEAFF
TRBD2	many	18	TRBV7-2	CASSFGSLAGAGYNEQFF
.	.	16	TRBV6-2/TRBV6-3	CASKRAETTFYNEQFF
.	.	14	TRBV7-6	CASSSGGRVTEAFF
TRBD1	.	18	TRBV12-5	CASGSSRQGLITNTEAFF
.	few	15	TRBV27	CASSFSRYSNQPQHF
TRBD2	.	17	TRBV5-1	CASSLAAREGNRDEQFF
.	.	17	TRBV6-2/TRBV6-3	CASSYSRVRRSTDTQYF
.	.	13	TRBV18	CASSPLSTDTQYF
TRBD2	many	15	TRBV12-3/TRBV12-4	CASSYGRETYNEQFF
TRBD1	many	18	TRBV7-2	CASSLGLSGQGNTDTQYF
.	.	14	TRBV7-2	CASSPGPLKGGYTF
.	.	12	TRBV20-1	CSASLVDNEQFF
TRBD2	.	15	TRBV11-2	CASSARTSGNNEQFF
TRBD1	many	15	TRBV7-2	CASSIRDRRTGELFF
.	many	15	TRBV7-2	CASSLVDGIRDEQYF
TRBD1	.	15	TRBV12-3/TRBV12-4	CASSRQTGVFYGYTF
.	.	14	TRBV24-1	CATSEGPLRETQYF
.	.	13	TRBV2	CASGGRPNEPQHF
TRBD2	.	13	TRBV7-9	CATIAGDLETQYF
TRBD2	.	15	TRBV4-3	CASSQEGLGPNEQFF
.	few	15	TRBV19	CASSWDTESNTEAFF
.	many	15	TRBV7-2	CASSLGSSRLGEQYF
TRBD2	.	16	TRBV7-2	CASGGFSGSGSDTQYF
.	.	14	TRBV25-1	CASSDLAGSETQYF
TRBD1	.	17	TRBV19	CASSGSWDRGRRTEAFF
TRBD1	.	12	TRBV6-2/TRBV6-3	CASCQGEREQYF
TRBD2	.	15	TRBV24-1	CATSEREGYGETQYF
TRBD1	.	15	TRBV28	CASSLVGRGSAPQHF
.	.	13	TRBV6-2/TRBV6-3	CASDSSSGNTIYF
.	.	12	TRBV20-1	CSASRRPIEAFF
.	many	15	TRBV7-9	CASSLASGFTDTQYF
TRBD2	.	19	TRBV24-1	CATSDLGTSGREGQNIQYF
.	few	16	TRBV14	CASSQGTIHGYYGYTF
.	.	16	TRBV27	CASSGAAGLWTGELFF
TRBD2	many	17	TRBV9	CASSVAPTSGGYNEQFF